Listed below are T cell receptor beta chains from one sample, sequenced in a study of blood T cells in healthy people across ages. Each CDR3 protein gets one entry after TCRdb re-called the 5' RACE reads with MiXCR. The sample lists more than 1 million distinct CDR3 sequences, more than 35% occurring once. Sequenced input: blood. The source of these receptors is a woman aged 60-70 years in good health. The CDR3 runs from the conserved cysteine through the conserved F or W. A D gene is named only where the DNA matches it firmly. Size is stated for part of the rows, as once, few or many counts, or as a class when the clone is expanded.

len: 16
abundance: once
v_gene: TRBV5-1
d_gene: .
j_gene: TRBJ2-2
CDR3aa: CASSPGLGPGAGELFF
CDR3nt: TGCGCCAGCAGTCCCGGTCTGGGACCGGGGGCCGGGGAGCTGTTTTTT

len: 14
abundance: .
v_gene: TRBV5-1
d_gene: TRBD1
j_gene: TRBJ2-7
CDR3aa: CASSAWDRVYEQYF
CDR3nt: TGCGCCAGCAGCGCCTGGGACAGGGTCTACGAGCAGTACTTC

len: 15
abundance: .
v_gene: TRBV20-1
d_gene: .
j_gene: TRBJ1-1
CDR3aa: CSAIGRAIPNTEAFF
CDR3nt: TGCAGTGCTATTGGCAGGGCGATTCCGAACACTGAAGCTTTCTTT

len: 12
abundance: .
v_gene: TRBV6-1
d_gene: .
j_gene: TRBJ2-7
CDR3aa: CASQNPGDAQYF
CDR3nt: TGTGCCAGTCAAAACCCAGGGGATGCGCAGTACTTC

len: 18
abundance: .
v_gene: TRBV27
d_gene: TRBD1
j_gene: TRBJ1-2
CDR3aa: CASSPAGTGGAFDYGCTF
CDR3nt: TGTGCCAGCAGCCCAGCCGGGACAGGGGGCGCCTTTGACTATGGCTGCACCTTC

len: 15
abundance: .
v_gene: TRBV15
d_gene: TRBD1
j_gene: TRBJ2-7
CDR3aa: CATSRAGQTNYEQYF
CDR3nt: TGTGCCACCAGCAGAGCGGGACAGACAAACTACGAGCAGTACTTC

len: 16
abundance: few
v_gene: TRBV4-2
d_gene: .
j_gene: TRBJ2-7
CDR3aa: CASSQVATSSYYEQYF
CDR3nt: TGTGCCAGCAGCCAAGTTGCGACTAGTTCTTACTACGAGCAGTACTTC

len: 14
abundance: few
v_gene: TRBV7-9
d_gene: .
j_gene: TRBJ1-4
CDR3aa: CASSPRGGNEKLFF
CDR3nt: TGTGCCAGCAGCCCTCGAGGGGGTAATGAAAAACTGTTTTTT

len: 18
abundance: .
v_gene: TRBV27
d_gene: TRBD1
j_gene: TRBJ2-7
CDR3aa: CASSFRSRGTGGSYEQYF
CDR3nt: TGTGCCAGCAGTTTCAGGTCAAGAGGGACAGGAGGGTCCTACGAGCAGTACTTC

len: 13
abundance: .
v_gene: TRBV18
d_gene: .
j_gene: TRBJ1-5
CDR3aa: CASSPEVDQPQHF
CDR3nt: TGTGCCAGCTCACCAGAGGTGGATCAGCCCCAGCATTTT

len: 14
abundance: .
v_gene: TRBV19
d_gene: .
j_gene: TRBJ2-7
CDR3aa: CASSARTAFYEQYF
CDR3nt: TGTGCCAGTAGTGCGCGGACAGCCTTCTACGAGCAGTACTTC

len: 16
abundance: few
v_gene: TRBV4-2
d_gene: TRBD1
j_gene: TRBJ2-7
CDR3aa: CASSPRDRGRSDEQYF
CDR3nt: TGTGCCAGCAGTCCCCGGGACAGGGGGCGCTCGGACGAGCAGTACTTC

len: 16
abundance: .
v_gene: TRBV6-1
d_gene: TRBD1
j_gene: TRBJ1-2
CDR3aa: CASLGQGETDSYGYTF
CDR3nt: TGTGCCAGCCTCGGACAGGGAGAGACTGACAGCTATGGCTACACCTTC

len: 14
abundance: .
v_gene: TRBV6-5
d_gene: TRBD1
j_gene: TRBJ2-4
CDR3aa: CASSKQGAENIQYF
CDR3nt: TGTGCCAGCAGTAAGCAGGGGGCCGAAAACATTCAGTACTTC

len: 13
abundance: .
v_gene: TRBV7-2
d_gene: .
j_gene: TRBJ1-1
CDR3aa: CASSLARGPEAFF
CDR3nt: TGTGCCAGCAGCTTAGCCAGGGGCCCTGAAGCTTTCTTT

len: 13
abundance: few
v_gene: TRBV3-1
d_gene: .
j_gene: TRBJ1-1
CDR3aa: CASSHGGGTEAFF
CDR3nt: TGTGCCAGCAGCCATGGGGGAGGCACTGAAGCTTTCTTT

len: 14
abundance: few
v_gene: TRBV5-1
d_gene: .
j_gene: TRBJ1-1
CDR3aa: CASSSVQGFHEAFF
CDR3nt: TGCGCCAGCAGCTCCGTACAGGGCTTTCACGAAGCTTTCTTT

len: 14
abundance: .
v_gene: TRBV12-3/TRBV12-4
d_gene: TRBD2
j_gene: TRBJ2-7
CDR3aa: CASRLRGGTYEQYF
CDR3nt: TGTGCCAGCAGGCTCCGGGGGGGGACCTACGAGCAGTACTTC

len: 14
abundance: .
v_gene: TRBV3-1
d_gene: .
j_gene: TRBJ2-2
CDR3aa: CASSQDGGPGELFF
CDR3nt: TGTGCCAGCAGCCAAGATGGGGGCCCCGGGGAGCTGTTTTTT

len: 12
abundance: .
v_gene: TRBV20-1
d_gene: .
j_gene: TRBJ2-7
CDR3aa: CSRQEGSYEQYF
CDR3nt: TGCAGTAGGCAGGAGGGTAGTTACGAGCAGTACTTC

len: 16
abundance: few
v_gene: TRBV12-3/TRBV12-4
d_gene: .
j_gene: TRBJ2-3
CDR3aa: CASSSQDRLSTDTQYF
CDR3nt: TGTGCCAGCAGTTCCCAGGACAGACTTAGCACAGATACGCAGTATTTT